This TCR beta chain was documented in a study of T cells in localized non-small cell lung cancer. Study observations and caveats: Blood T cell density predicted longer survival; adjacent-lung clonality, shorter.

Concerning this clone itself: Its antigen remains unknown.

TCRdb keeps only in-frame clones here, not all; method: immunoSEQ multiplex PCR. The table records about 52,000 clones, approximately 90% of them present only once. Per germline, CDR1 GTSNPN and CDR2 SVGIG (reference sequence). The CDR3 sequence is 13 residues long. The V and J ends lost 6 bases and 4 bases respectively, with 15 bases between them. This receptor was taken from a male donor at least 60 years old with stage III squamous cell lung carcinoma. The chain recombines TRBV30 with TRBJ2-5, with a weak D call TRBD2 (6 bases). The sequenced sample was peripheral blood, obtained before any cancer treatment. The CDR3 reads CACLGGGVETQYF. The CDR3 coding sequence is TGTGCCTGCCTCGGGGGTGGGGTAGAGACCCAGTACTTC.